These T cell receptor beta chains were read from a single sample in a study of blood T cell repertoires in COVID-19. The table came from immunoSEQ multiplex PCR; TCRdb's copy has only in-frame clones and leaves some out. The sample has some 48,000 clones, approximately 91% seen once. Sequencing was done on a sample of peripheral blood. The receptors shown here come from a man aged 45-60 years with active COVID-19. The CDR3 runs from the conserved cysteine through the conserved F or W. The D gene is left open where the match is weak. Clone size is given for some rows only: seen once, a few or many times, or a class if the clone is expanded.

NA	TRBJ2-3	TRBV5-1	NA	CASSLPTGSTDTQYF	TGCGCCAGCAGCCTACCGACTGGATCCACAGATACGCAGTATTTT
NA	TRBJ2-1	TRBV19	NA	CASSPDRNNEQFF	TGTGCCAGTTCCCCGGACAGAAACAATGAGCAGTTCTTC
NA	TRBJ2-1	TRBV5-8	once	CASSPRGTPYNEQFF	TGTGCCAGCAGTCCCAGGGGAACCCCCTACAATGAGCAGTTCTTC
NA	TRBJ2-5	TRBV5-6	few	CASSLVQAQGQYF	TGTGCCAGCAGCTTGGTGCAGGCTCAGGGCCAGTACTTC
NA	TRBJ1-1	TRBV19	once	CASLPRGRVNEAFF	TGTGCCAGCCTACCCCGGGGGAGGGTGAATGAAGCTTTCTTT
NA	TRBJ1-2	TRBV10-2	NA	CASTRQSNYGYTF	TGCGCCAGCACCCGACAGAGTAACTATGGCTACACCTTC
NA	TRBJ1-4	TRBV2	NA	CASSRGRDEKLFF	TGTGCCAGCTCCAGGGGACGAGATGAAAAACTGTTTTTT
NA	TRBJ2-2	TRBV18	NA	CASSPLGAPNTGELFF	TGTGCCAGCTCACCACTAGGGGCACCGAACACCGGGGAGCTGTTTTTT
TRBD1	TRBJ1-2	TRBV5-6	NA	CASSLPRWDRRFNYGYTF	TGTGCCAGCAGCTTACCCCGGTGGGACAGAAGATTTAACTATGGCTACACCTTC
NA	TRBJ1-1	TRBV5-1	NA	CASSPHTGSGEAFF	TGCGCCAGCAGCCCGCATACAGGGTCTGGTGAAGCTTTCTTT
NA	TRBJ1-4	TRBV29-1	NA	CSARSGIKEKLFF	TGCAGCGCACGTTCGGGGATTAAAGAAAAACTGTTTTTT
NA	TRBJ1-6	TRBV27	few	CASSLSQGSGNSPLHF	TGTGCCAGCAGTTTATCACAGGGCAGTGGGAATTCACCCCTCCACTTT
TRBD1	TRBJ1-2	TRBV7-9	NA	CASSHRAQQGAVHGYTF	TGTGCCAGCAGCCACCGAGCCCAACAGGGGGCGGTCCATGGCTACACCTTC
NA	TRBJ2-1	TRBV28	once	CASSYESYNEQFF	TGTGCCAGCAGTTATGAGTCTTACAATGAGCAGTTCTTC
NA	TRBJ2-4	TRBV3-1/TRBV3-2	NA	CASSQDLSGSKNIQYF	TGTGCCAGCAGCCAAGATCTCTCAGGGTCCAAAAACATTCAGTACTTC
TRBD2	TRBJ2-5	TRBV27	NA	CASSLGRERETQYF	TGTGCCAGCAGTTTAGGGCGGGAGAGGGAGACCCAGTACTTC
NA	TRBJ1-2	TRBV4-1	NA	CASSQAGLNYGYTF	TGCGCCAGCAGCCAAGCTGGACTGAATTATGGCTACACCTTC
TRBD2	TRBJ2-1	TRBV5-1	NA	CASSLGGGSLSYNEQFF	TGCGCCAGCAGCTTGGGTGGCGGGAGCCTATCCTACAATGAGCAGTTCTTC
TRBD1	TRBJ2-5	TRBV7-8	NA	CASSLGTGGETQYF	TGTGCCAGCAGCCTAGGGACAGGGGGGGAGACCCAGTACTTC
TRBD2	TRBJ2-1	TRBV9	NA	CASSGVPGLAGVLEAYNEQFF	TGTGCCAGCAGCGGCGTCCCGGGACTAGCGGGAGTATTGGAAGCTTACAATGAGCAGTTCTTC
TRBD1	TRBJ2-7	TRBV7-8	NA	CASSTRQGRAAEQYF	TGTGCCAGCAGCACCAGACAGGGACGGGCGGCCGAGCAGTACTTC
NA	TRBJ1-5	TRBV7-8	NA	CASSFAAGNQPQHF	TGTGCCAGCAGCTTCGCTGCAGGGAATCAGCCCCAGCATTTT
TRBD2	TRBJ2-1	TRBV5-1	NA	CASSRSGGDYNEQFF	TGCGCCAGCAGCCGGAGCGGGGGAGATTACAATGAGCAGTTCTTC
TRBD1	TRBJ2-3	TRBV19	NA	CASSIVTGGLGDTQYF	TGTGCCAGTAGTATAGTAACAGGGGGATTAGGAGATACGCAGTATTTT
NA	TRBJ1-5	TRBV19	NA	CASSTTGYQPQHF	TGTGCCAGTAGTACTACAGGGTATCAGCCCCAGCATTTT
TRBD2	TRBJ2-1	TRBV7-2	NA	CASSFSSGRQFF	TGTGCCAGCAGCTTCTCTAGCGGGAGACAGTTCTTC
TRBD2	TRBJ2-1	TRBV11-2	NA	CASSSLGLATHEQFF	TGTGCCAGCAGCTCCTTGGGACTAGCGACCCATGAGCAGTTCTTC
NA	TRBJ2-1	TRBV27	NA	CASSFSSDEQFF	TGTGCCAGCAGTTTTTCTAGCGATGAGCAGTTCTTC
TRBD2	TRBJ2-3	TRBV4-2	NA	CASSQDASGRAGADTQYF	TGTGCCAGCAGCCAAGATGCTAGCGGGAGGGCTGGGGCAGATACGCAGTATTTT
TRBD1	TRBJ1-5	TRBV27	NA	CASSSTGVNQPQHF	TGTGCCAGCAGTTCAACAGGGGTTAATCAGCCCCAGCATTTT
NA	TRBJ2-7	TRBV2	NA	CASSERGYDEQYF	TGTGCCAGCAGTGAACGAGGGTATGACGAGCAGTACTTC
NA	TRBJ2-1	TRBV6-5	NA	CASQIYNEQFF	TGTGCCAGCCAGATTTACAATGAGCAGTTCTTC
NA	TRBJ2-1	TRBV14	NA	CASSSRPGFYNEQFF	TGTGCCAGCAGTTCCAGACCCGGGTTCTACAATGAGCAGTTCTTC
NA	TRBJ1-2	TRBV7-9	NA	CASSLVGTANYGYTF	TGTGCCAGCAGCTTAGTCGGCACAGCAAACTATGGCTACACCTTC
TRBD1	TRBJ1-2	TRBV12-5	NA	CASGITGGGGGYTF	TGTGCTAGTGGTATTACAGGGGGAGGGGGCGGCTACACCTTC
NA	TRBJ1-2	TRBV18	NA	CASSPWPTRDYGYTF	TGTGCCAGCTCACCTTGGCCGACGAGGGACTATGGCTACACCTTC
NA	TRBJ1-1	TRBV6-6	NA	CASSHRSKNAFF	TGTGCCAGCAGCCACCGGTCGAAGAACGCTTTCTTT
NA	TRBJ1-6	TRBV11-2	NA	CASSFGIQGSAYNSPLHF	TGTGCCAGCAGCTTCGGAATTCAGGGATCGGCTTATAATTCACCCCTCCACTTT
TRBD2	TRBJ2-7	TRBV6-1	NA	CASSGKPTGTSAYEQYF	TGTGCCAGCAGTGGAAAACCAACCGGGACTAGCGCCTACGAGCAGTACTTC
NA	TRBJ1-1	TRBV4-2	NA	CASSPEDRTEAFF	TGTGCCAGCAGCCCGGAGGACCGCACTGAAGCTTTCTTT
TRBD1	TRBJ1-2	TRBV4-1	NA	CASSQTDRGPGYTF	TGCGCCAGCAGCCAAACGGACAGGGGGCCCGGCTACACCTTC
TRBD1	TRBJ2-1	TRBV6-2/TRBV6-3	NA	CASSYLDEPQGELVNEQFF	TGTGCCAGCAGTTACCTGGACGAACCTCAGGGGGAGCTGGTCAATGAGCAGTTCTTC
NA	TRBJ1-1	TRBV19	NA	CASSMSGVGTEAFF	TGTGCCAGTAGTATGTCGGGGGTCGGCACTGAAGCTTTCTTT
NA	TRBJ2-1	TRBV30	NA	CAWAISREQFF	TGTGCCTGGGCCATCTCCCGGGAGCAGTTCTTC
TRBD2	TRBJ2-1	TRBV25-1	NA	CASSVSGRNEQFF	TGTGCCAGCAGTGTTAGCGGGAGAAATGAGCAGTTCTTC